Listed below are T cell receptor beta chains from one sample, sequenced in a study of blood T cell repertoires in COVID-19. Clones were sequenced by immunoSEQ multiplex PCR, and TCRdb holds only the in-frame ones, with some missing. The table includes a few hundred thousand clones, approximately 90% detected once. Sequencing input: peripheral blood. The source of these receptors is a young man with acute or convalescent COVID-19. The CDR3 runs from the conserved cysteine through the conserved F or W. Fields, in order: J gene, D gene, V gene, CDR3 length, clone size, CDR3 DNA, CDR3 protein. A D gene is named only where the DNA matches it firmly. Part of the rows lack a size; the others show once, few, many or a class for expanded clones.

J: TRBJ2-4
D: -
V: TRBV5-1
length: 14
size: -
DNA: TGCGCCAGCAGCTTGGGCAGTACGCAAAGCATTCAGTACTTC
CDR3: CASSLGSTQSIQYF

J: TRBJ2-1
D: TRBD2
V: TRBV7-9
length: 19
size: few
DNA: TGTGCCAGCAGCAACCTGGGACTAGCGGGAGGGGGCTCCTACAATGAGCAGTTCTTC
CDR3: CASSNLGLAGGGSYNEQFF

J: TRBJ2-1
D: -
V: TRBV19
length: 12
size: -
DNA: TGTGCCAGTAGTATCCCTCAGTATGAGCAGTTCTTC
CDR3: CASSIPQYEQFF

J: TRBJ2-1
D: TRBD2
V: TRBV6-6
length: 14
size: -
DNA: TGTGCCAGCCTTTATACAGCGGGGGGTAATGAGCAGTTCTTC
CDR3: CASLYTAGGNEQFF

J: TRBJ1-5
D: -
V: TRBV19
length: 15
size: -
DNA: TGTGCCAGTAGCCCGGTGGTATATAGCAATCAGCCCCAGCATTTT
CDR3: CASSPVVYSNQPQHF

J: TRBJ2-3
D: -
V: TRBV19
length: 14
size: few
DNA: TGTGCCAGTAGTACGGGGACTAGCACAGATACGCAGTATTTT
CDR3: CASSTGTSTDTQYF

J: TRBJ2-7
D: -
V: TRBV30
length: 16
size: -
DNA: TGTGCCTGGAGTACTGGGGAAGGGGTTTTTGGATACGAGCAGTACTTC
CDR3: CAWSTGEGVFGYEQYF

J: TRBJ2-5
D: -
V: TRBV6-6
length: 13
size: -
DNA: TGTGCCAGCAGCGTACATTTCCAAGAGACCCAGTACTTC
CDR3: CASSVHFQETQYF

J: TRBJ1-1
D: -
V: TRBV30
length: 13
size: -
DNA: TGTGCCTGGAGCTCCAGGGGCAACACTGAAGCTTTCTTT
CDR3: CAWSSRGNTEAFF

J: TRBJ2-3
D: -
V: TRBV6-5
length: 15
size: -
DNA: TGTGCCAGCAGTTACGGGTTCGGGCGGGTAGATACGCAGTATTTT
CDR3: CASSYGFGRVDTQYF

J: TRBJ1-1
D: -
V: TRBV14
length: 12
size: -
DNA: TGTGCCAGCAGCCAAGTTAGTACTGAAGCTTTCTTT
CDR3: CASSQVSTEAFF

J: TRBJ2-2
D: TRBD2
V: TRBV24-1
length: 14
size: -
DNA: TGTGCCACCAGTGACCCCGGGGGGACCGGGGAGCTGTTTTTT
CDR3: CATSDPGGTGELFF

J: TRBJ1-2
D: -
V: TRBV19
length: 14
size: once
DNA: TGTGCCAGTAGTACCCGGGACGCGGGGGATGGCTACACCTTC
CDR3: CASSTRDAGDGYTF

J: TRBJ1-1
D: -
V: TRBV7-9
length: 12
size: -
DNA: TGTGCCAGCTCTAGCCTGGACACTGAAGCTTTCTTT
CDR3: CASSSLDTEAFF

J: TRBJ2-3
D: -
V: TRBV2
length: 15
size: few
DNA: TGTGCCAGCGGGGGGCAATGGCGGGAGCCGAATACGCAGTATTTT
CDR3: CASGGQWREPNTQYF

J: TRBJ1-3
D: -
V: TRBV11-2
length: 14
size: once
DNA: TGTGCCAGCAGCTTCCCCCGGGTCGGAAACACCATATATTTT
CDR3: CASSFPRVGNTIYF

J: TRBJ2-1
D: TRBD2
V: TRBV2
length: 13
size: -
DNA: TGTGCCGGGCTAGCGGACTTTTACAATGAGCAGTTCTTC
CDR3: CAGLADFYNEQFF

J: TRBJ2-5
D: -
V: TRBV19
length: 11
size: -
DNA: TGTGCCAGTAGCGCCCGGGAGACCCAGTACTTC
CDR3: CASSARETQYF

J: TRBJ2-1
D: -
V: TRBV6-1
length: 16
size: -
DNA: TGTGCCAGCAGTGAAGCGCTGAGCGGCACCTACAATGAGCAGTTCTTC
CDR3: CASSEALSGTYNEQFF

J: TRBJ1-2
D: -
V: TRBV6-2/TRBV6-3
length: 11
size: -
DNA: TGTGCCAGCAGTTACGGCATTGGCTACACCTTC
CDR3: CASSYGIGYTF

J: TRBJ2-3
D: TRBD1
V: TRBV6-6
length: 16
size: few
DNA: TGTGCCAGCAGTGGCAGGGACAGGGGGTCTGGTGATACGCAGTATTTT
CDR3: CASSGRDRGSGDTQYF

J: TRBJ2-1
D: TRBD2
V: TRBV18
length: 16
size: -
DNA: TGTGCCAGCTCACCTTGGGAAGCGGGAGGTTACAATGAGCAGTTCTTC
CDR3: CASSPWEAGGYNEQFF

J: TRBJ1-6
D: -
V: TRBV12-3/TRBV12-4
length: 12
size: -
DNA: TGTGCCAGCAGTTTCCGAGTCTCACCCCTCCACTTT
CDR3: CASSFRVSPLHF

J: TRBJ1-1
D: -
V: TRBV18
length: 14
size: -
DNA: TGTGCCAGTACCCCACGAGGCCCTAACACTGAAGCTTTCTTT
CDR3: CASTPRGPNTEAFF

J: TRBJ1-5
D: -
V: TRBV19
length: 14
size: -
DNA: TGTGCCAGTAGTCCCGGGATGAAGAATCAGCCCCAGCATTTT
CDR3: CASSPGMKNQPQHF

J: TRBJ1-2
D: -
V: TRBV12-5
length: 13
size: -
DNA: TGTGCTAGTGGTGCTCAGGGGATCTATGGCTACACCTTC
CDR3: CASGAQGIYGYTF

J: TRBJ1-3
D: -
V: TRBV9
length: 15
size: -
DNA: TGTGCCAGCAGCTCGGGGGGTAACTCTGGAAACACCATATATTTT
CDR3: CASSSGGNSGNTIYF

J: TRBJ2-5
D: TRBD1
V: TRBV5-4
length: 15
size: -
DNA: TGTGCCAGCAGCCCGGACAGGGCGAGCGGGGAGACCCAGTACTTC
CDR3: CASSPDRASGETQYF

J: TRBJ1-3
D: -
V: TRBV5-8
length: 15
size: -
DNA: TGTGCCAGCAGCTGGGACACCTCGGGAGGAAACACCATATATTTT
CDR3: CASSWDTSGGNTIYF

J: TRBJ1-5
D: -
V: TRBV5-1
length: 14
size: -
DNA: TGCGCCAGCAGCCTGGGGGAGAGCAATCAGCCCCAGCATTTT
CDR3: CASSLGESNQPQHF

J: TRBJ2-5
D: -
V: TRBV15
length: 14
size: -
DNA: TGTGCCACCAGCAGGGGCGATGAGTCCAAGACCCAGTACTTC
CDR3: CATSRGDESKTQYF

J: TRBJ1-5
D: -
V: TRBV6-5
length: 15
size: -
DNA: TGTGCCAGCAGTTACGACAGGACTAGCAATCAGCCCCAGCATTTT
CDR3: CASSYDRTSNQPQHF

J: TRBJ2-7
D: -
V: TRBV6-4
length: 14
size: -
DNA: TGTGCCAGCAGTAGGTTAGCCGTTACCTACGAGCAGTACTTC
CDR3: CASSRLAVTYEQYF

J: TRBJ2-3
D: TRBD2
V: TRBV6-6
length: 16
size: -
DNA: TGTGCCAGCAGTTACGGGACTAGCGTTACCCCAGATACGCAGTATTTT
CDR3: CASSYGTSVTPDTQYF

J: TRBJ1-5
D: -
V: TRBV2
length: 15
size: -
DNA: TGTGCCAGCCGGCCAGGGTCAGGGGGCAATCAGCCCCAGCATTTT
CDR3: CASRPGSGGNQPQHF

J: TRBJ2-3
D: TRBD2
V: TRBV7-8
length: 18
size: -
DNA: TGTGCCAGCAGCCAGACTAGCGGGGGGCCAATAAGCACAGATACGCAGTATTTT
CDR3: CASSQTSGGPISTDTQYF

J: TRBJ1-4
D: -
V: TRBV6-1
length: 12
size: -
DNA: TGTGCCAGCAGTGACGAGGGAGAAAAACTGTTTTTT
CDR3: CASSDEGEKLFF

J: TRBJ1-1
D: -
V: TRBV11-2
length: 13
size: -
DNA: TGTGCCAGCAGCTCCCAGGTGGGCACTGAAGCTTTCTTT
CDR3: CASSSQVGTEAFF

J: TRBJ1-1
D: TRBD1
V: TRBV18
length: 16
size: once
DNA: TGTGCCAGCTCACCGCTCCGGGGACAGAAAAACACTGAAGCTTTCTTT
CDR3: CASSPLRGQKNTEAFF

J: TRBJ2-3
D: TRBD2
V: TRBV2
length: 15
size: -
DNA: TGTGCCAGCAGTCCCAGGACTAGCGGGGGTGATACGCAGTATTTT
CDR3: CASSPRTSGGDTQYF

J: TRBJ1-1
D: TRBD1
V: TRBV18
length: 15
size: -
DNA: TGTGCCAGCTCACAGACCGGGACAGGGATGGCTGAAGCTTTCTTT
CDR3: CASSQTGTGMAEAFF

J: TRBJ1-2
D: -
V: TRBV6-1
length: 13
size: -
DNA: TGTGCCAGCAGTGAGGCAGGGGACTATGGCTACACCTTC
CDR3: CASSEAGDYGYTF

J: TRBJ1-2
D: TRBD1
V: TRBV19
length: 12
size: -
DNA: TGTGCCAGTACCACAGGGGGATATGGCTACACCTTC
CDR3: CASTTGGYGYTF

J: TRBJ2-7
D: -
V: TRBV28
length: 14
size: -
DNA: TGTGCCAGCAGTTTATGGAACAGAGCCTACGAGCAGTACTTC
CDR3: CASSLWNRAYEQYF